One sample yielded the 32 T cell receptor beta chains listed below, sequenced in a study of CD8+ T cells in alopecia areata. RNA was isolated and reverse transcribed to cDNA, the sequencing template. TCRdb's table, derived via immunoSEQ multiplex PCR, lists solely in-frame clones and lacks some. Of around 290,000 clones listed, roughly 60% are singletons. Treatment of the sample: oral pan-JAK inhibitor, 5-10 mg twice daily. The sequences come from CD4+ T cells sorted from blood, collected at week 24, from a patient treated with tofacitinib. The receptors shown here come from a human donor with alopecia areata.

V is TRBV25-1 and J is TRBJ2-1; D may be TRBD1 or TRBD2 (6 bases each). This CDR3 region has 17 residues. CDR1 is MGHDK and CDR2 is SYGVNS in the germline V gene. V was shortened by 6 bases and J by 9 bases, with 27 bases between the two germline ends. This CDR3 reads CASRPQGRIGAPSEQFF. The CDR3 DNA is TGTGCCAGCAGACCCCAGGGGAGGATCGGGGCACCCAGTGAGCAGTTCTTC.

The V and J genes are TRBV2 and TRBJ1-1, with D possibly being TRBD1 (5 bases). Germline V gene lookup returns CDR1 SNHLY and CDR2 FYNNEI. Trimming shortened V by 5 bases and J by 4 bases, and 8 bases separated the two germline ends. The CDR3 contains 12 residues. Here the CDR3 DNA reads TGTGCCAGCAGTAATGGGGGCACTGAAGCTTTCTTT. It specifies CASSNGGTEAFF.

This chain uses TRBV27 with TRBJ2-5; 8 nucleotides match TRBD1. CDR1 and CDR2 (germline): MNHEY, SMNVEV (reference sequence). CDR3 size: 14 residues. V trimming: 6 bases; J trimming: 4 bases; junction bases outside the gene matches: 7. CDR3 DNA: TGTGCCAGCAGCCGGTACAGGGGGAGAGAGACCCAGTACTTC. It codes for CASSRYRGRETQYF.

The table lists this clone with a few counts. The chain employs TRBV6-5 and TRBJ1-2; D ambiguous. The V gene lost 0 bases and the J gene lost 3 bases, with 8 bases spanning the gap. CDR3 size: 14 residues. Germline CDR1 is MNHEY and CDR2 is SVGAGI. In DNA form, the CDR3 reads TGTGCCAGCAGTTACTCAGGCGGAGACTATGGCTACACCTTC. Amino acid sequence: CASSYSGGDYGYTF.

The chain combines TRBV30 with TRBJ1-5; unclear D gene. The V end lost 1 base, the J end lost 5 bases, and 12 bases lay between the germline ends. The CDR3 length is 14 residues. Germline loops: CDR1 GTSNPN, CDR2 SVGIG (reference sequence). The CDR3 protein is CAWSEGNSYQPQHF. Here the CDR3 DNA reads TGTGCCTGGAGTGAGGGAAACAGTTATCAGCCCCAGCATTTT.

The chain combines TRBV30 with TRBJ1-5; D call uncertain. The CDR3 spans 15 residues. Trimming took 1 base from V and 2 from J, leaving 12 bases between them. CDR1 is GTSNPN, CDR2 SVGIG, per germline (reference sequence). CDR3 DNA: TGTGCCTGGAGTGCGATGGGGTTTGGCAATCAGCCCCAGCATTTT. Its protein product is CAWSAMGFGNQPQHF.

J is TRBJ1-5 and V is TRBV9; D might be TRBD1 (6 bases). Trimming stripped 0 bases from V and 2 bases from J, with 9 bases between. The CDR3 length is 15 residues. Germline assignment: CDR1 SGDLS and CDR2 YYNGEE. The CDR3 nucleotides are TGTGCCAGCAGCGTAGAGGCAGGGGGCAATCAGCCCCAGCATTTT. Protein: CASSVEAGGNQPQHF.

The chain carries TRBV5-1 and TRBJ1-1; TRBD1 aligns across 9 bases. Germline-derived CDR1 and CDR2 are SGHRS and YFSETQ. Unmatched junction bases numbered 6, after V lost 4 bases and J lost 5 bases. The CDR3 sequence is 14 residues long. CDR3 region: CASSAGQGLTEAFF. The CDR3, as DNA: TGCGCCAGCAGCGCCGGACAGGGGTTGACTGAAGCTTTCTTT.

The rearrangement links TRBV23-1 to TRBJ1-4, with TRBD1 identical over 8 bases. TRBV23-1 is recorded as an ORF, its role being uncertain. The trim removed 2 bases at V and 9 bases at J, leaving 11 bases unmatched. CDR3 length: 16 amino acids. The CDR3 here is CASSQDSSWDRQKLFF. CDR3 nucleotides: TGCGCCAGCAGTCAAGATTCGTCCTGGGACAGGCAAAAACTGTTTTTT.

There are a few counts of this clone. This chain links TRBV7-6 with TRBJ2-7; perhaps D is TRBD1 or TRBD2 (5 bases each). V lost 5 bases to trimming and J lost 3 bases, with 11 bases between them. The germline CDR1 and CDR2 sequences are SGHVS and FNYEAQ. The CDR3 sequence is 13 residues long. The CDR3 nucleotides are TGTGCCAGCAGCCCCGTTGGGGGCTACGAGCAGTACTTC. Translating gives CASSPVGGYEQYF.

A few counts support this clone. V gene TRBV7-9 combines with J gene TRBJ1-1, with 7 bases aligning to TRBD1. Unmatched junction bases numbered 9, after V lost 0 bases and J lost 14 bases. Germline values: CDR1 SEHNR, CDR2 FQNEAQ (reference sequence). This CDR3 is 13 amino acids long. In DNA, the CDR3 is TGTGCCAGCAGCTTAGCGAGGGGACAGCGGCTCTTCTTT. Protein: CASSLARGQRLFF.

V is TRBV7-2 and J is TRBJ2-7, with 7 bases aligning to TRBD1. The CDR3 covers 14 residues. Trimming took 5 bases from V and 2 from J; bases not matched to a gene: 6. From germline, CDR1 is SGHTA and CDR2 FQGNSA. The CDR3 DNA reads TGTGCCAGCAGCCCTAGACAGGGACCCTACGAGCAGTACTTC. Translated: CASSPRQGPYEQYF.

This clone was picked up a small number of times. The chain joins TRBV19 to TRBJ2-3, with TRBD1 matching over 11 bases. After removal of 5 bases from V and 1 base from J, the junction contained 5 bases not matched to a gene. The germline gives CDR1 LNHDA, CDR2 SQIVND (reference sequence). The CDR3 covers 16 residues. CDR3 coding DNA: TGTGCCAGTAGTCCCGGGGGACAGGGGGGCACAGATACGCAGTATTTT. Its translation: CASSPGGQGGTDTQYF.

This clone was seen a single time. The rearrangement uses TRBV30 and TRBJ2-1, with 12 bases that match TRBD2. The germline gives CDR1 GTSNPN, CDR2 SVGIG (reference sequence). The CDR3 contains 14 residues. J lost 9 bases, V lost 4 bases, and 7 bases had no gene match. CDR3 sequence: CAWTLAGGKGEQFF. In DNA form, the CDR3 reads TGTGCCTGGACCCTAGCGGGGGGGAAAGGTGAGCAGTTCTTC. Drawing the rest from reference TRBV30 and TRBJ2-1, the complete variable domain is SQTIHQWPATLVQPVGSPLSLECTVEGTSNPNLYWYRQAAGRGLQLLFYSVGIGQISSEVPQNLSASRPQDRQFILSSKKLLLSDSGFYLCAWTLAGGKGEQFFGPGTRLTVL.

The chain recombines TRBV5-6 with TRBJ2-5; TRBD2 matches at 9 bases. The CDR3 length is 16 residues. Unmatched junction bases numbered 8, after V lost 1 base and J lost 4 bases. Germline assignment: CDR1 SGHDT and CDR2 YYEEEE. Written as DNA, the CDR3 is TGTGCCAGCAGCTTGATTATGCGGGGGGGCCGAGAGACCCAGTACTTC. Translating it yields CASSLIMRGGRETQYF.

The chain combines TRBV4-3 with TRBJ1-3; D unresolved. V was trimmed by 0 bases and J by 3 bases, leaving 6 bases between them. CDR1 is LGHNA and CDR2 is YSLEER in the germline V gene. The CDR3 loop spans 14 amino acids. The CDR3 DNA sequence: TGCGCCAGCAGCCAAGATTCTTTTGGAAACACCATATATTTT. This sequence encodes CASSQDSFGNTIYF.

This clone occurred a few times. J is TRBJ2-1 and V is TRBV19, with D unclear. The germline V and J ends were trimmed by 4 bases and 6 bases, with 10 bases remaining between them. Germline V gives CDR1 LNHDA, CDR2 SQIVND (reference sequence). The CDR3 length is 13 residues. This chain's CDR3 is CASSNPGPNEQFF. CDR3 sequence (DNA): TGTGCCAGTAGTAACCCTGGTCCCAATGAGCAGTTCTTC.

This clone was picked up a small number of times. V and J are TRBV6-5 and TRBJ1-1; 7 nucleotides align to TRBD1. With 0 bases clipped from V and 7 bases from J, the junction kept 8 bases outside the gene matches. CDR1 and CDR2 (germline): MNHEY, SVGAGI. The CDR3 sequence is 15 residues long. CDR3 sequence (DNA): TGTGCCAGCAGTTACTCGACAGGGAAAGAGGGTGAAGCTTTCTTT. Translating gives CASSYSTGKEGEAFF.

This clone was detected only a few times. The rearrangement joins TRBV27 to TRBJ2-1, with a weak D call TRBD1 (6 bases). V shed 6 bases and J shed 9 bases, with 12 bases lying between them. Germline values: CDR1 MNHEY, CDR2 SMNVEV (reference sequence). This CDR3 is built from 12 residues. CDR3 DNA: TGTGCCAGCAGGGCCACAGGGAGTGAGCAGTTCTTC. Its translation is CASRATGSEQFF.

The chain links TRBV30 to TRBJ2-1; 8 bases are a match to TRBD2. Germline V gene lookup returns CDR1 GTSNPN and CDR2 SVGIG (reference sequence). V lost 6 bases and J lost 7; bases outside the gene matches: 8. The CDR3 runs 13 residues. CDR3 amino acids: CACRGGLLNEQFF. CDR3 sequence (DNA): TGTGCCTGCCGGGGGGGCCTACTTAATGAGCAGTTCTTC. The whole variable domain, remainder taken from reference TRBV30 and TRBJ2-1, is SQTIHQWPATLVQPVGSPLSLECTVEGTSNPNLYWYRQAAGRGLQLLFYSVGIGQISSEVPQNLSASRPQDRQFILSSKKLLLSDSGFYLCACRGGLLNEQFFGPGTRLTVL.

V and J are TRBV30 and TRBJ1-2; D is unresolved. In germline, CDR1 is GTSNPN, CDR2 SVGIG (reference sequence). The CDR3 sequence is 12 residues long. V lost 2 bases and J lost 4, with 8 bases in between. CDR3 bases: TGTGCCTGGAGTAGCCCAGCCTATGGCTACACCTTC. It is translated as CAWSSPAYGYTF.

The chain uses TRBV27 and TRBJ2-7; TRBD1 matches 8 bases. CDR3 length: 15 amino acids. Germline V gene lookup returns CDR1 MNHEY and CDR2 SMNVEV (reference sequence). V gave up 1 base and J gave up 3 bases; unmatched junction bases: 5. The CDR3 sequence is CASSLFPDRDYEQYF. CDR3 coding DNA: TGTGCCAGCAGTTTATTCCCGGACAGGGACTACGAGCAGTACTTC.

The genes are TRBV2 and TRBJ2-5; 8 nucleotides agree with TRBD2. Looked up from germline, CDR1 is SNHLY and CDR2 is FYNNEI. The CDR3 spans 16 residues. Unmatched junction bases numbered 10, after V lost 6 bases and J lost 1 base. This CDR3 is CASRLLAVIIQETQYF. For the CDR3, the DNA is TGTGCCAGCAGGCTACTAGCGGTCATCATCCAAGAGACCCAGTACTTC.

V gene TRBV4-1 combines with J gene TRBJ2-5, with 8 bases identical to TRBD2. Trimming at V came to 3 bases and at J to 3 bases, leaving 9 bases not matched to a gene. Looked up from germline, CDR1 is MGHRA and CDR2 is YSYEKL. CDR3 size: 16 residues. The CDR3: CASSQTPSGLKETQYF. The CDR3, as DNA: TGCGCCAGCAGCCAGACACCTAGCGGGCTTAAAGAGACCCAGTACTTC.

CDR3 sequence reads: CASSANRGQQETQYF. In nucleotides, the CDR3 is TGTGCCAGCAGCGCGAACAGGGGCCAGCAAGAGACCCAGTACTTC. The chain joins TRBV5-4 to TRBJ2-5; 7 bases fit TRBD1. With V trimmed by 4 bases and J by 2 bases, 8 bases remained unmatched. CDR1 and CDR2 (germline): SGHNT, YYREEE (reference sequence). CDR3 size: 15 residues.

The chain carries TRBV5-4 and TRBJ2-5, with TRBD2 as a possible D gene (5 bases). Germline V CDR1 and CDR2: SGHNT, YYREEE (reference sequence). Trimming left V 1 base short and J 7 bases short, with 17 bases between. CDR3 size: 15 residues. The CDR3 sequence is CASSLPAATPGTQYF. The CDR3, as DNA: TGTGCCAGCAGCTTGCCAGCGGCTACTCCAGGGACCCAGTACTTC.

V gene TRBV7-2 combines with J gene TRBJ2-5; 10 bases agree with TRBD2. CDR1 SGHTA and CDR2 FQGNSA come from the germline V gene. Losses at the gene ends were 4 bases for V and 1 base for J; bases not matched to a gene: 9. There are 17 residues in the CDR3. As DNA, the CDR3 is TGTGCCAGCAGCTCCAGGGGGCCTAGCGGGGGCCAAGAGACCCAGTACTTC. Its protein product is CASSSRGPSGGQETQYF.

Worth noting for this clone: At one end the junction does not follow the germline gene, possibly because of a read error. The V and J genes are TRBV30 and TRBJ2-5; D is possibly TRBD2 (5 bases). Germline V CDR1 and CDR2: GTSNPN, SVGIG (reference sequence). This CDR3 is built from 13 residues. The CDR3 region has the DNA TGTGCCTGGAGCAGCGGCATCACTCAGACCCGGTACTTC. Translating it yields CAWSSGITQTRYF.

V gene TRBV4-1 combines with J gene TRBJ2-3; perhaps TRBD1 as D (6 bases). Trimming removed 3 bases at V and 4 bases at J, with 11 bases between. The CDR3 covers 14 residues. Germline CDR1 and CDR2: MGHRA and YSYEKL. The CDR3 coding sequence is TGCGCCAGCAGCCAGCGAACAGGGTCAGATACGCAGTATTTT. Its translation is CASSQRTGSDTQYF.

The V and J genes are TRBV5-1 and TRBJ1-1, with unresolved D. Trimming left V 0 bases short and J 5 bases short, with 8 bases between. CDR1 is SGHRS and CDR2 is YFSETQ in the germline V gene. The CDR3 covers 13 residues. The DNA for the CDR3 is TGCGCCAGCAGCTTGGTGGTTCGGACTGAAGCTTTCTTT. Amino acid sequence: CASSLVVRTEAFF.

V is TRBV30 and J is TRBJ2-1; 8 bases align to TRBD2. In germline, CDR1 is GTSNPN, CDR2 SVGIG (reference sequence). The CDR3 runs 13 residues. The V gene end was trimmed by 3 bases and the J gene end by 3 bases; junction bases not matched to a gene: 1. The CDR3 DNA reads TGTGCCTGGAGGACTAGCGTCTACAATGAGCAGTTCTTC. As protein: CAWRTSVYNEQFF. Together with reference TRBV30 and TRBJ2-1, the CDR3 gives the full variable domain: SQTIHQWPATLVQPVGSPLSLECTVEGTSNPNLYWYRQAAGRGLQLLFYSVGIGQISSEVPQNLSASRPQDRQFILSSKKLLLSDSGFYLCAWRTSVYNEQFFGPGTRLTVL.

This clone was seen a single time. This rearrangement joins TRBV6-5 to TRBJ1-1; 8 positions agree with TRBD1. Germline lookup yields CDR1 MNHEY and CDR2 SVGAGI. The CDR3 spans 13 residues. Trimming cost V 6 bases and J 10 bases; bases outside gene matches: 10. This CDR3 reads CASSYDRGGRAFF. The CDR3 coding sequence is TGTGCCAGCAGCTACGACAGGGGAGGAAGAGCTTTCTTT.